This T cell receptor beta chain was recovered during a study of T cells in Graves' hyperthyroidism and ophthalmopathy. Notes on the study in general: Most thyroid-expanded clonotypes above 0.001 were also found in blood.

The source material, RNA transcripts, was used to amplify TCR beta CDR3 regions. First-round RT-PCR targeting the TCR CDR3 was performed with the HTBI primer set. TCRdb ran MiXCR on the multiplex PCR reads and lists one entry per CDR3 protein. The sample lists over 400,000 distinct CDR3 sequences, about 20% occurring once. In its sample, this clonotype was seen a few times. The target antigen is unknown. Trimming removed 5 bases from V and 7 bases from J; junction bases left unmatched: 6. This CDR3 has 16 amino acids. The germline gives CDR1 SGHTA, CDR2 FQGTGA. Sequencing used blood. The clonotype comes from a woman aged 70-85 years with Graves' ophthalmopathy. The V and J genes are TRBV7-3 and TRBJ2-1; 15 bases match TRBD2. The CDR3 region is CASSNPGLAGGNEQFF. The DNA for the CDR3 is TGTGCCAGCAGCAACCCCGGACTAGCGGGGGGGAATGAGCAGTTCTTC.